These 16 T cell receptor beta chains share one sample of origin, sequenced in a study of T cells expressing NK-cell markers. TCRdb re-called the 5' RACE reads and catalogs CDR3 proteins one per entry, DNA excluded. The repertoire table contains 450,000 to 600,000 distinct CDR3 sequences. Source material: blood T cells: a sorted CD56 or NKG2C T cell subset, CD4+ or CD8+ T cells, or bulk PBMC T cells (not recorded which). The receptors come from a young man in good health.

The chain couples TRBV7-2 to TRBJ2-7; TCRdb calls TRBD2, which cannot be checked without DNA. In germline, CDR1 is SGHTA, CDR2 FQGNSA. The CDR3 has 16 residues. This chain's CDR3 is CASSSAFPGLAGVIYF.

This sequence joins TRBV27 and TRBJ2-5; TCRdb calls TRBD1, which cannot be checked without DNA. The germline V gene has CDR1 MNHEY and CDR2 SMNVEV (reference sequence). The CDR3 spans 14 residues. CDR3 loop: CASSNPGVQETQYF.

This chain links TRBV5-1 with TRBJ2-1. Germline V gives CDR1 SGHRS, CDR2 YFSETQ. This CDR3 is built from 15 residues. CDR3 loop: CASSFEGSYLNEQFF.

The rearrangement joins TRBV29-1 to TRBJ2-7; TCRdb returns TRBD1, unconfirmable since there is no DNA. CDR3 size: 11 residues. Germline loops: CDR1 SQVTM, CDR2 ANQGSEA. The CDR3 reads CSLGQGGEQYF.

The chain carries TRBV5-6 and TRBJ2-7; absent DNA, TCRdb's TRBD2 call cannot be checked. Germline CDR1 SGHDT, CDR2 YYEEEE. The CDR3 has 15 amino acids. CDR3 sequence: CASSYPPGGPYEQYF.

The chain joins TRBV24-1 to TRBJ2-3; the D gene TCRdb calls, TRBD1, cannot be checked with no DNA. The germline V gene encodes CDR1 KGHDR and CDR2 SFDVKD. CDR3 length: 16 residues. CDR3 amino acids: CATSDSTGVFVDTQYF.

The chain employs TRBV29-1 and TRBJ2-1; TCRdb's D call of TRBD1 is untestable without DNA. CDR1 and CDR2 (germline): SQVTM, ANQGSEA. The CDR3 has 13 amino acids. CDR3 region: CSVPGQGNNEQFF.

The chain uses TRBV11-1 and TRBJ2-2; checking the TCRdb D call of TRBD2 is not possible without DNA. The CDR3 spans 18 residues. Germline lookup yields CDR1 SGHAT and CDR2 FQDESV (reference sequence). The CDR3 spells CASRSTPSSGTNTGELFF.

The CDR3 is CASSLGLQTEAFF. The chain employs TRBV27 and TRBJ1-1. Germline V lookup: CDR1 MNHEY, CDR2 SMNVEV (reference sequence). The CDR3 covers 13 residues.

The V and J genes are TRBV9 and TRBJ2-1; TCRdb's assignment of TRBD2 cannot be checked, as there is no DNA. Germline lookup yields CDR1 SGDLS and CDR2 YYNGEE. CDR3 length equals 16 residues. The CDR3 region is CASSAGTFSSYNEQFF. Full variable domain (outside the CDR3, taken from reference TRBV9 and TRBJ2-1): DSGVTQTPKHLITATGQRVTLRCSPRSGDLSVYWYQQSLDQGLQFLIQYYNGEERAKGNILERFSAQQFPDLHSELNLSSLELGDSALYFCASSAGTFSSYNEQFFGPGTRLTVL.

Here the CDR3 reads CSVVQAPPSTDTQYF. V and J are TRBV29-1 and TRBJ2-3; the D gene TCRdb calls, TRBD1, cannot be checked with no DNA. The germline CDR1 and CDR2 sequences are SQVTM and ANQGSEA. This CDR3 is built from 15 residues.

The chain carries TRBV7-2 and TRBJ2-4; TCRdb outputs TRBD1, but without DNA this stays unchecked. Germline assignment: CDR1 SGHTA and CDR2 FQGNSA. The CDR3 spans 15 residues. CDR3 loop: CASRPGDIRGNIQYF.

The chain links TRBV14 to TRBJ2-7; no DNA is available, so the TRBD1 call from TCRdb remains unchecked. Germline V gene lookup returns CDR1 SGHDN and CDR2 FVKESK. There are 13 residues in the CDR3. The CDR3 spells CASSHFPGGQQYF.

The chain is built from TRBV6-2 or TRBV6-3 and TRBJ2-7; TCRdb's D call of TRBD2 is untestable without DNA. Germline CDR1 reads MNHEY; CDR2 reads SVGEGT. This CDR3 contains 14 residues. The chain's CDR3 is CASSRTRGSYEQYF.

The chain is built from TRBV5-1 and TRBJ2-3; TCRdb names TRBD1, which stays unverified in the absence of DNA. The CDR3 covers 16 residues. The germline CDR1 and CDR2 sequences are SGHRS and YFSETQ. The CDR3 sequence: CASSLGRQGSTDTQYF.

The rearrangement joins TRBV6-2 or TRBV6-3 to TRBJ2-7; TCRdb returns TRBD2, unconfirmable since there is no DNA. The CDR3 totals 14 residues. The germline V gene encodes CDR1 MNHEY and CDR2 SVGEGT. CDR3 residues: CASSYPPATYEQYF.